Given below is one T cell receptor beta chain in context. The target antigen is unknown. TCRdb reanalysed the multiplex PCR reads using MiXCR and keeps one entry per CDR3 protein. Counted here are 100,000 or so distinct CDR3 sequences, less than 25% occurring once; the ten biggest clones make up roughly 1.2%. The sample comes from a study of breast tumors, draining lymph nodes, adjacent tissues. Study-wide findings and caveats: The lymph node origin of tumor T cells was framed as consistent with a hypothesis, not demonstrated. Tumor repertoires ranked between lymph nodes and nontumor tissue in diversity, with V and J gene preferences. Data fit most tumor T cells coming from lymph node, expanding in tumor. Tumor and nontumor repertoires were significantly more similar in luminal-like than in basal-like breast cancer.

Samples came from axillary lymph nodes draining the breast cancer. Germline V CDR1 and CDR2: SGHAT, FQNNGV. Trimming pared 5 bases from V and 4 bases from J, leaving 14 bases between. The CDR3 has 14 amino acids. The chain combines TRBV11-2 with TRBJ1-1, with a tentative D call TRBD1 (5 bases). Material: axillary lymph node tissue. The source is a female donor with breast cancer. Some clones in this sample may be carry-over from other donors' samples. In DNA, the CDR3 is TGTGCCAGCAGCCCCGGGGGAATATCCACTGAAGCTTTCTTT. It encodes CASSPGGISTEAFF.